This TCR beta chain derives from a study of shared clonotypes between healthy human individuals. A note on this clone: Its target is unknown.

Around 300 ng DNA, tens of thousands of T cell genomes, went into unsorted PBMC replicate PCRs. Profiling relied on immunoSEQ multiplex PCR, and the TCRdb table lists in-frame clones only, not all of them. This table holds over 400,000 clones, about 84% found once. Study-wide points: An effect of sequencing depth on clonotype sharing among donors was expected.

Per germline, CDR1 MDHEN and CDR2 SYDVKM. V lost 4 bases and J lost 6, with 18 bases in between. This CDR3 region has 16 residues. This TCR was sampled from a woman aged 40 to 50 in good health. Some clones in this sample may be carry-over from other donors' samples. Sequenced input: PBMCs. The rearrangement uses TRBV28 and TRBJ1-4; tentatively, D is TRBD1 (5 bases). CDR3 sequence reads: CASSYKTGTPDEKLFF. CDR3 coding DNA: TGTGCCAGCAGTTATAAAACCGGGACTCCCGATGAAAAACTGTTTTTT.